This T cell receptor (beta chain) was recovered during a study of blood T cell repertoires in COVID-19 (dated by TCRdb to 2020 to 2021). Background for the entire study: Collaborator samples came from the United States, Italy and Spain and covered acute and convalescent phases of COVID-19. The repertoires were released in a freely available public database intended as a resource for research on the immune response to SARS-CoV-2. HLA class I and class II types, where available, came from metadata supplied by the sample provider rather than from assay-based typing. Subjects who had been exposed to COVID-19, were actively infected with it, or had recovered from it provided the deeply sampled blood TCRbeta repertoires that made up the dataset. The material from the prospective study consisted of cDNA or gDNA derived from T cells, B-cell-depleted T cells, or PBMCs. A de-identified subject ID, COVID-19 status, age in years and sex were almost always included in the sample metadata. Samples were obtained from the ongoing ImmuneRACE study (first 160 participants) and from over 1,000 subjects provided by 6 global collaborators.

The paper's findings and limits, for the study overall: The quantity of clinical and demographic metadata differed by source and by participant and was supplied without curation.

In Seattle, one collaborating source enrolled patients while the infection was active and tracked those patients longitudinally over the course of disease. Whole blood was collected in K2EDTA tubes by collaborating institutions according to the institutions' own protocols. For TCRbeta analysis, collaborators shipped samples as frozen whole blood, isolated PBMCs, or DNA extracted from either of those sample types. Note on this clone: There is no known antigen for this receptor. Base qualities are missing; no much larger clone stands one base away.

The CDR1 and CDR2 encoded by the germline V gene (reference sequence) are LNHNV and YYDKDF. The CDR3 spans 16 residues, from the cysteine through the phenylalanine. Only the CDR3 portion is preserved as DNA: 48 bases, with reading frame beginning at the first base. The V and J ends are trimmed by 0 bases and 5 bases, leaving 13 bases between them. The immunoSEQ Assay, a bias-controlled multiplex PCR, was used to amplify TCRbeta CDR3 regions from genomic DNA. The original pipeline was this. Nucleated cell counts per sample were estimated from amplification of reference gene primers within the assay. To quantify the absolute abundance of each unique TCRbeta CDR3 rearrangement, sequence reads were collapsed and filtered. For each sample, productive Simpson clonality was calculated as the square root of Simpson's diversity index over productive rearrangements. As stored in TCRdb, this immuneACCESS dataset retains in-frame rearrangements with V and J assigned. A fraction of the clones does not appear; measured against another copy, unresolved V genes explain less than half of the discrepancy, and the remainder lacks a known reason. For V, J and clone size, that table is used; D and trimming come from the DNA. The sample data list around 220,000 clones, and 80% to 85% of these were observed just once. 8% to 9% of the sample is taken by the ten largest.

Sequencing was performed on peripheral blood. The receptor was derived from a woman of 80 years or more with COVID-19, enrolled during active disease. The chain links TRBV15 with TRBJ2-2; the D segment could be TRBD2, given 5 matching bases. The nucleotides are TGTGCCACCAGCAGAGATCGGGGTAGCAAGACCGGGGAGCTGTTTTTT. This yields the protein CATSRDRGSKTGELFF.